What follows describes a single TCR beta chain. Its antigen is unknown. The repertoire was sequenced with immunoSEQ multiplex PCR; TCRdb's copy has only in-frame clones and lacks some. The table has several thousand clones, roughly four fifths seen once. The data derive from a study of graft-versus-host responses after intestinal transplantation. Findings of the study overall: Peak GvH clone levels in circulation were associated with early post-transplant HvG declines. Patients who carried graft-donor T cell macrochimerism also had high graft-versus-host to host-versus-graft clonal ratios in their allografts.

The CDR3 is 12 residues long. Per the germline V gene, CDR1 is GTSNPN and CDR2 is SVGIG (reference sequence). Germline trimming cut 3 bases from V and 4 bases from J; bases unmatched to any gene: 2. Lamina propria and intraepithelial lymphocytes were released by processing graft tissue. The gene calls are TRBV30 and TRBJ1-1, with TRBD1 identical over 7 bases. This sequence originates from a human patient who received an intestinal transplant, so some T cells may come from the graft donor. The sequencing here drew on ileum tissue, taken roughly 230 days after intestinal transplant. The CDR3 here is CAWSRGATEAFF. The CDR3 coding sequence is TGTGCCTGGAGCAGGGGGGCCACTGAAGCTTTCTTT.